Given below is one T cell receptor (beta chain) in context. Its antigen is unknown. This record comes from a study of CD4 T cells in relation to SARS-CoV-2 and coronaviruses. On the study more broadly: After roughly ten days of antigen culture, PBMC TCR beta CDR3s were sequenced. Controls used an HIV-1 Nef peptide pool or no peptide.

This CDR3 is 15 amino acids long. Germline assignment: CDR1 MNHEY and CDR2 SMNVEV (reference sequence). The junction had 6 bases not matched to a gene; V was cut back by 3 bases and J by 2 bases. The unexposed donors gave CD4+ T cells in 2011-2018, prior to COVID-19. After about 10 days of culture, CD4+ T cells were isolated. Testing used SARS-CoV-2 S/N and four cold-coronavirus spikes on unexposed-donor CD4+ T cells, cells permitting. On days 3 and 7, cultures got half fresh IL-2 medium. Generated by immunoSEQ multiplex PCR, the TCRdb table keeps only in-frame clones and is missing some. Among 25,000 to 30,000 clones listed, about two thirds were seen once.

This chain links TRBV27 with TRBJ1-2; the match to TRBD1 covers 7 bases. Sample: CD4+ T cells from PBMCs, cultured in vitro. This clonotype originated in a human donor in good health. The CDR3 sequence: CASSFGAGGNYGYTF. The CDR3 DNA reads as TGTGCCAGCAGTTTCGGGGCAGGGGGAAACTATGGCTACACCTTC.